This T cell receptor beta chain was obtained from a study of spatial heterogeneity in lung cancer. Single TCR cDNA molecules each had their own unique molecular identifier. Each CDR3 protein gets one entry after TCRdb re-called the 5' RACE reads with MiXCR. The sample carries under 100,000 distinct CDR3 sequences, around 8.6% recorded once. Ten or more counts support this clonotype. Described time point: sample taken at primary tumor resection. Whole RNA, which was extracted from tumor, nontumor lung tissue or frozen PBMC, was sequenced without any cell sorting. Samples were obtained from about 75 donors, all untreated early-stage non-small cell lung cancer patients. V lost 3 bases and J lost 2, with 10 bases in between. The CDR3 totals 13 residues. Germline V gives CDR1 DFQATT, CDR2 SNEGSKA (reference sequence).

V gene TRBV20-1 combines with J gene TRBJ1-2; D not resolved. Specimen: PBMCs, collected at surgery. This sequence originates from a male donor with early-stage non-small cell lung cancer. The CDR3 coding sequence is TGCAGTGCTAGTATGGAAGGGAACTATGGCTACACCTTC. It translates to CSASMEGNYGYTF.